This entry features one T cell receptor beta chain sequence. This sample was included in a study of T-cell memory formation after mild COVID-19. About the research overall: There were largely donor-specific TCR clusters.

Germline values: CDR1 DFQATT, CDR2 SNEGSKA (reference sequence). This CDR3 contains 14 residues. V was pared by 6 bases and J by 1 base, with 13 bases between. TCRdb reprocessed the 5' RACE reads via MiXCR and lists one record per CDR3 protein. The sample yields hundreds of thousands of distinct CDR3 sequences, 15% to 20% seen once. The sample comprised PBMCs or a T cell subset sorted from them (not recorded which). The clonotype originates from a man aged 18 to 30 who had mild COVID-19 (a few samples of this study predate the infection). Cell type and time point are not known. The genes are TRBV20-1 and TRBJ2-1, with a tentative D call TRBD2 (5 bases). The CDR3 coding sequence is TGCAGTGCCACGGAGGCCTTATCCTACAATGAGCAGTTCTTC. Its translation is CSATEALSYNEQFF.